Listed below are T cell receptor beta chains from one sample, sequenced in a study of T cell repertoires in cytomegalovirus infection. From the reads, TCRdb called clonotypes with MiXCR, one entry per CDR3 protein. The sample gives almost 500,000 distinct CDR3 sequences, around 11% of which show up once; approximately 10% is in the top ten. Sequencing was performed on PBMCs. These receptors were taken from a human donor in good health (CMV status not recorded). Some clones in this sample may be carry-over from other donors' samples. Each CDR3 is given with its conserved first and last residue. The order of the fields is J gene, clone size, V gene, D gene, CDR3 DNA, CDR3 protein. D genes are given only for firm matches. A row's size may be missing; if present it is once, few, many or a size class.

J gene: TRBJ2-1
clone size: .
V gene: TRBV28
D gene: .
CDR3 DNA: TGTGCCAGCAGTCCGGAGAGCTCCTACAATGAGCAGTTCTTC
CDR3 protein: CASSPESSYNEQFF

J gene: TRBJ1-6
clone size: .
V gene: TRBV5-6
D gene: TRBD1
CDR3 DNA: TGTGCCAGCAGTCCCGGGACAGGAGGGTCGTATAATTCACCCCTCCACTTT
CDR3 protein: CASSPGTGGSYNSPLHF

J gene: TRBJ2-1
clone size: few
V gene: TRBV14
D gene: .
CDR3 DNA: TGTGCCAGCAGCACACCGACCCGATTTGGGAATGAGCAGTTCTTC
CDR3 protein: CASSTPTRFGNEQFF

J gene: TRBJ2-7
clone size: .
V gene: TRBV11-2
D gene: .
CDR3 DNA: TGTGCCAGCAGCTTCGACAGGACCTCCTACGAGCAGTACTTC
CDR3 protein: CASSFDRTSYEQYF

J gene: TRBJ2-1
clone size: .
V gene: TRBV5-1
D gene: TRBD1
CDR3 DNA: TGCGCCAGCAGCGAAGGACAGGGTACCAATGAGCAGTTCTTC
CDR3 protein: CASSEGQGTNEQFF

J gene: TRBJ2-1
clone size: .
V gene: TRBV20-1
D gene: .
CDR3 DNA: TGCAGTGCTAGGTCCGGAGAGGGGGACTCATACAATGAGCAGTTCTTC
CDR3 protein: CSARSGEGDSYNEQFF

J gene: TRBJ1-2
clone size: few
V gene: TRBV2
D gene: .
CDR3 DNA: TGTGCCAGCAGTGCCGAACGAGACTATGGCTACACCTTC
CDR3 protein: CASSAERDYGYTF

J gene: TRBJ1-1
clone size: few
V gene: TRBV29-1
D gene: TRBD1
CDR3 DNA: TGCAGCGTTGTAAAGGGGGCTGACACTGAAGCTTTCTTT
CDR3 protein: CSVVKGADTEAFF

J gene: TRBJ1-1
clone size: few
V gene: TRBV7-9
D gene: TRBD1
CDR3 DNA: TGTGCCAGCAGCGATTACAGGGGGACCGCATCTGAAGCTTTCTTT
CDR3 protein: CASSDYRGTASEAFF

J gene: TRBJ2-2
clone size: .
V gene: TRBV5-8
D gene: .
CDR3 DNA: TGTGCCAGCAGCTTGGCACCAAATTCGGGGGAGCTGTTTTTT
CDR3 protein: CASSLAPNSGELFF

J gene: TRBJ2-3
clone size: few
V gene: TRBV18
D gene: .
CDR3 DNA: TGTGCCAGCTCACCAAGAACGATCCAGACTACAGATACGCAGTATTTT
CDR3 protein: CASSPRTIQTTDTQYF

J gene: TRBJ2-7
clone size: many
V gene: TRBV7-6
D gene: .
CDR3 DNA: TGTGCCAGCAGCTTAGAGGGGGGTGCCTACGAGCAGTACTTC
CDR3 protein: CASSLEGGAYEQYF

J gene: TRBJ2-1
clone size: many
V gene: TRBV7-2
D gene: .
CDR3 DNA: TGTGCCAGCAGCTCCACACTTAATGAGCAGTTCTTC
CDR3 protein: CASSSTLNEQFF

J gene: TRBJ1-6
clone size: .
V gene: TRBV18
D gene: .
CDR3 DNA: TGTGCCAGCTCACCACCAGGGGATGCTTCACCCCTCCACTTT
CDR3 protein: CASSPPGDASPLHF

J gene: TRBJ2-1
clone size: few
V gene: TRBV20-1
D gene: TRBD2
CDR3 DNA: TGCAGTGCTAGACTAGCGGGGGGAAATGAGCAGTTCTTC
CDR3 protein: CSARLAGGNEQFF

J gene: TRBJ1-2
clone size: many
V gene: TRBV6-5
D gene: .
CDR3 DNA: TGTGCCAGCAGTTACGGGAATGGAGGGGTTCGTGGCTACACCTTC
CDR3 protein: CASSYGNGGVRGYTF

J gene: TRBJ1-2
clone size: many
V gene: TRBV7-8
D gene: TRBD1
CDR3 DNA: TGTGCCAGCAGCCGCCGGGACAGGGGGATCGATGGCTACACCTTC
CDR3 protein: CASSRRDRGIDGYTF

J gene: TRBJ2-1
clone size: many
V gene: TRBV7-3
D gene: TRBD1
CDR3 DNA: TGTGCCAGCAGCCCGTCCCGGGACAGGGGTGAGCAGTTCTTC
CDR3 protein: CASSPSRDRGEQFF

J gene: TRBJ2-6
clone size: few
V gene: TRBV15
D gene: .
CDR3 DNA: TGTGCCACCAGCAGAAGGGGAGCCGGGGCCAACGTCCTGACTTTC
CDR3 protein: CATSRRGAGANVLTF

J gene: TRBJ1-5
clone size: many
V gene: TRBV28
D gene: .
CDR3 DNA: TGTGCCAGCAGTTCCCCAGGGTACAGTCAGCCCCAGCATTTT
CDR3 protein: CASSSPGYSQPQHF

J gene: TRBJ1-5
clone size: few
V gene: TRBV12-5
D gene: TRBD1
CDR3 DNA: TGTGCTAGTGGTCCAGGACAGGGGGCCAGCAATCAGCCCCAGCATTTT
CDR3 protein: CASGPGQGASNQPQHF

J gene: TRBJ2-3
clone size: many
V gene: TRBV12-5
D gene: .
CDR3 DNA: TGTGCTAGTGGACCAAAGGGCGGATCAGGGGATACGCAGTATTTT
CDR3 protein: CASGPKGGSGDTQYF

J gene: TRBJ2-1
clone size: .
V gene: TRBV30
D gene: .
CDR3 DNA: TGTGCCTGGAGTCTATCTAGCGCCCCCTCCTACAATGAGCAGTTCTTC
CDR3 protein: CAWSLSSAPSYNEQFF

J gene: TRBJ2-5
clone size: many
V gene: TRBV11-2
D gene: TRBD1
CDR3 DNA: TGTGCCAGCAGCTTAAAACCGGGACAGGGGTCCGTGACCCAGTACTTC
CDR3 protein: CASSLKPGQGSVTQYF

J gene: TRBJ2-1
clone size: many
V gene: TRBV7-9
D gene: TRBD2
CDR3 DNA: TGTGCCGGGACTAGCGGGAGGGCCGGCGTGGGAGGTGAGCAGTTCTTC
CDR3 protein: CAGTSGRAGVGGEQFF

J gene: TRBJ2-5
clone size: .
V gene: TRBV20-1
D gene: TRBD2
CDR3 DNA: TGCAGTGCGCGGGAGGGTATGCGGACCCAGTACTTC
CDR3 protein: CSAREGMRTQYF

J gene: TRBJ1-1
clone size: many
V gene: TRBV6-1
D gene: .
CDR3 DNA: TGTGCCAGCAGTTCGCCTCCCTGGGGGACTGAAGCTTTCTTT
CDR3 protein: CASSSPPWGTEAFF

J gene: TRBJ2-1
clone size: few
V gene: TRBV12-3/TRBV12-4
D gene: TRBD2
CDR3 DNA: TGTGCCAGCAGTTTAAGTGATAGCGGGCTATACTATTCCTACAATGAGCAGTTCTTC
CDR3 protein: CASSLSDSGLYYSYNEQFF

J gene: TRBJ2-7
clone size: many
V gene: TRBV4-1
D gene: TRBD1
CDR3 DNA: TGCGCCAGCAGCACCCGGGACAGGGGGCCATACGAGCAGTACTTC
CDR3 protein: CASSTRDRGPYEQYF

J gene: TRBJ1-2
clone size: .
V gene: TRBV6-5
D gene: .
CDR3 DNA: TGTGCCAGTTCCGGGACGAATGGCTACACCTTC
CDR3 protein: CASSGTNGYTF

J gene: TRBJ1-2
clone size: many
V gene: TRBV7-8
D gene: TRBD1
CDR3 DNA: TGTGCCAGCAGCTTAGCGTCGGGACAGCCCAACTATGGCTACACCTTC
CDR3 protein: CASSLASGQPNYGYTF

J gene: TRBJ2-7
clone size: few
V gene: TRBV7-9
D gene: .
CDR3 DNA: TGTGCCAGCTCTCATAGGGGGGAGAGCTACGAGCAGTACTTC
CDR3 protein: CASSHRGESYEQYF

J gene: TRBJ2-1
clone size: few
V gene: TRBV20-1
D gene: .
CDR3 DNA: TGCAGTGCTAGACTGCCTGGAGGGACCATCATTAATGAGCAGTTCTTC
CDR3 protein: CSARLPGGTIINEQFF